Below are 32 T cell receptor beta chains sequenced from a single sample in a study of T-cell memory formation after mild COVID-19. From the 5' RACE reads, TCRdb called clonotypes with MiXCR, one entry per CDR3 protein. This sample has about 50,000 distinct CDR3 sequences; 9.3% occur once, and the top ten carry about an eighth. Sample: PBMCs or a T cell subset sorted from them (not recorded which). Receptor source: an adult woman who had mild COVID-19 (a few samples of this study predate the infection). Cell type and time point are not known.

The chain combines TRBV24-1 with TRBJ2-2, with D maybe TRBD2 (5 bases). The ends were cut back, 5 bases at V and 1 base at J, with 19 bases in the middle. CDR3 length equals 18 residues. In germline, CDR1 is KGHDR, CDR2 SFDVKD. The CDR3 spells CATSGYMRAGLNTGELFF. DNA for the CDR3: TGTGCCACCAGTGGATACATGAGGGCAGGTCTGAACACCGGGGAGCTGTTTTTT.

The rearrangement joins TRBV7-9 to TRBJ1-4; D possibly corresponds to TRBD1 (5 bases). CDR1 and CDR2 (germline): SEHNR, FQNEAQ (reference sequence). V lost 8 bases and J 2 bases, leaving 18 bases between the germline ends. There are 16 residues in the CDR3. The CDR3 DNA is TGTGCCAGCGAGCCCCTCGGGGGGGATACTAATGAAAAACTGTTTTTT. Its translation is CASEPLGGDTNEKLFF.

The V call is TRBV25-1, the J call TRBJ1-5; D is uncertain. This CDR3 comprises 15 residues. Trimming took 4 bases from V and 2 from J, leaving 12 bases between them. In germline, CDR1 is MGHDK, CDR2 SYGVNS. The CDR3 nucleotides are TGTGCCAGCAGTGGGGCAGAAAAGGGCAATCAGCCCCAGCATTTT. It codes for CASSGAEKGNQPQHF. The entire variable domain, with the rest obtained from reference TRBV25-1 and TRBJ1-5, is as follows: EADIYQTPRYLVIGTGKKITLECSQTMGHDKMYWYQQDPGMELHLIHYSYGVNSTEKGDLSSESTVSRIRTEHFPLTLESARPSHTSQYLCASSGAEKGNQPQHFGDGTRLSIL.

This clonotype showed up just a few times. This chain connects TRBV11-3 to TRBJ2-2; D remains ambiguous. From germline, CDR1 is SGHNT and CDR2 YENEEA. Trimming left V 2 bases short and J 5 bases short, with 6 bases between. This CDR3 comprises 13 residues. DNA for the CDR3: TGTGCCAGCAGCTTACCCGGAACCGGGGAGCTGTTTTTT. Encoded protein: CASSLPGTGELFF.

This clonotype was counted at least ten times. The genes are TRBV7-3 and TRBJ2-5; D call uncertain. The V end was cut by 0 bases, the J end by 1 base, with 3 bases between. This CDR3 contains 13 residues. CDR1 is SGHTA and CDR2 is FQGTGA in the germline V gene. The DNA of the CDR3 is TGTGCCAGCAGCTTAACGCTCCAAGAGACCCAGTACTTC. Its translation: CASSLTLQETQYF.

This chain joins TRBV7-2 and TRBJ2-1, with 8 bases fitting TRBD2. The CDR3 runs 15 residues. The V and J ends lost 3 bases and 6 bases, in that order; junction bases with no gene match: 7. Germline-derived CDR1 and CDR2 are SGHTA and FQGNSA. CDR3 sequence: CASSFVAGSTNEQFF. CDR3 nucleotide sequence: TGTGCCAGCAGCTTCGTAGCGGGGAGTACCAATGAGCAGTTCTTC.

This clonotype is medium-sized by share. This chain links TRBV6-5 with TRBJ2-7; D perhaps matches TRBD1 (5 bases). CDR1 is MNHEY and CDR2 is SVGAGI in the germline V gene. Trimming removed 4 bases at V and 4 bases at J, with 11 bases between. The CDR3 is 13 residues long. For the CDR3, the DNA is TGTGCCAGCAGTTTCCTTCAGGGTTACGAGCAGTACTTC. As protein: CASSFLQGYEQYF.

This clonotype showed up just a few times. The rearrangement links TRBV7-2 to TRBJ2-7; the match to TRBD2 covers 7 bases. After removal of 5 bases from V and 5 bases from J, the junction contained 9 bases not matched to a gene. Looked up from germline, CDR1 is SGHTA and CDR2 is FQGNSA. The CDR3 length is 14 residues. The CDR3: CASSAISGRNEQYF. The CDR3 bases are TGTGCCAGCAGCGCTATTAGCGGGCGGAACGAGCAGTACTTC.

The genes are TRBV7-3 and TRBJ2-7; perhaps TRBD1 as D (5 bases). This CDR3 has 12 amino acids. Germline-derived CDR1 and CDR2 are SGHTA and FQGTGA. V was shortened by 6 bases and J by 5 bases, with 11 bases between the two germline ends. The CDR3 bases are TGTGCCAGCAGAACCAGGGCCCACGAGCAGTACTTC. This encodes CASRTRAHEQYF.

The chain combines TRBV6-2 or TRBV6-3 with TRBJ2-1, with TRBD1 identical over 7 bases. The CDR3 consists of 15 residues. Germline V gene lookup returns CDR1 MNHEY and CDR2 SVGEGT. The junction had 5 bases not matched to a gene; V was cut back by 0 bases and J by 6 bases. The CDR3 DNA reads TGTGCCAGCAGTTACTCGGATGCAGGGGGCAATGAGCAGTTCTTC. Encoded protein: CASSYSDAGGNEQFF.

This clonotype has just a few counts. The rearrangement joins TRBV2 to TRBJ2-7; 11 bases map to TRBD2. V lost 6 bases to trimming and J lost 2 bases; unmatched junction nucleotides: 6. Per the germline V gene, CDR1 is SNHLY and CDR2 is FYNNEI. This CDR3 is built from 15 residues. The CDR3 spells CASSPIAGGPYEQYF. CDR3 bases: TGTGCCAGCAGCCCAATAGCGGGAGGGCCCTACGAGCAGTACTTC. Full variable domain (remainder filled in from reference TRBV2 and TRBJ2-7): EPEVTQTPSHQVTQMGQEVILRCVPISNHLYFYWYRQILGQKVEFLVSFYNNEISEKSEIFDDQFSVERPDGSNFTLKIRSTKLEDSAMYFCASSPIAGGPYEQYFGPGTRLTVT.

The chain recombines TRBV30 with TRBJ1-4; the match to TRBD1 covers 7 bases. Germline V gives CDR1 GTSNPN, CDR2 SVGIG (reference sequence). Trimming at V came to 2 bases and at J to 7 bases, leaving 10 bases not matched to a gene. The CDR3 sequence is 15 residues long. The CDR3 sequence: CAWSSNRGGTEKLFF. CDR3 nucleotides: TGTGCCTGGAGTTCGAACAGGGGCGGGACTGAAAAACTGTTTTTT.

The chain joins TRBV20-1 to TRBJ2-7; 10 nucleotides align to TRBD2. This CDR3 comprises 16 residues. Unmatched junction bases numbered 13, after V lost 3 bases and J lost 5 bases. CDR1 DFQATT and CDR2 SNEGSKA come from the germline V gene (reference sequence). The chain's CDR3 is CSASPFRSGRVHEQYF. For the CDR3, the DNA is TGCAGTGCTAGCCCTTTTAGGAGCGGGAGGGTCCACGAGCAGTACTTC.

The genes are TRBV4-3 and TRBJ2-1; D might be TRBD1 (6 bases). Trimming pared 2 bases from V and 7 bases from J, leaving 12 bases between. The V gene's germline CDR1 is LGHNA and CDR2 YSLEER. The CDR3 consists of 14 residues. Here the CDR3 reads CASSQSTRGNEQFF. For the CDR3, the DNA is TGCGCCAGCAGCCAATCGACGAGGGGGAATGAGCAGTTCTTC.

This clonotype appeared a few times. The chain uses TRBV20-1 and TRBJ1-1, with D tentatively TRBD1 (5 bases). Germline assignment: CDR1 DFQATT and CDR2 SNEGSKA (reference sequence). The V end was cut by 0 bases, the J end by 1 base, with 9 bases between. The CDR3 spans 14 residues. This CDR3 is CSARDQGTNTEAFF. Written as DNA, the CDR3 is TGCAGTGCTAGAGATCAGGGAACGAACACTGAAGCTTTCTTT.

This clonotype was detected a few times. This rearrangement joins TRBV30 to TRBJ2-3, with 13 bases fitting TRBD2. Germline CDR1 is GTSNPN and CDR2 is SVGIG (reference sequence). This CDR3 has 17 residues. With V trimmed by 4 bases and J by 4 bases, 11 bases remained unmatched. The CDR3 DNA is TGTGCCTGGAATCATGGACTAGCGGGAGTCAAACCAGATACGCAGTATTTT. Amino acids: CAWNHGLAGVKPDTQYF.

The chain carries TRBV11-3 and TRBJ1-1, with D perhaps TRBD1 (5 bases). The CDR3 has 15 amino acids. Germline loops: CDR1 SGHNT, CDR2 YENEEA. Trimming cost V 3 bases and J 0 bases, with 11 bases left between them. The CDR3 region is CASSLSGGMNTEAFF. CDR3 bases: TGTGCCAGCAGCTTGAGCGGGGGGATGAACACTGAAGCTTTCTTT.

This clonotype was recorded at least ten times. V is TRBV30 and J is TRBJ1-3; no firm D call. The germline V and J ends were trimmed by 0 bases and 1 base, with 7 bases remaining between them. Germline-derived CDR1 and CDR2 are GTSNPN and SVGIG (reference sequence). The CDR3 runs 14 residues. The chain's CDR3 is CAWSVKGSGNTIYF. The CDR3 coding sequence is TGTGCCTGGAGTGTAAAGGGATCTGGAAACACCATATATTTT. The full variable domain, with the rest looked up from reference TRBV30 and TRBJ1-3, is SQTIHQWPATLVQPVGSPLSLECTVEGTSNPNLYWYRQAAGRGLQLLFYSVGIGQISSEVPQNLSASRPQDRQFILSSKKLLLSDSGFYLCAWSVKGSGNTIYFGEGSWLTVV.

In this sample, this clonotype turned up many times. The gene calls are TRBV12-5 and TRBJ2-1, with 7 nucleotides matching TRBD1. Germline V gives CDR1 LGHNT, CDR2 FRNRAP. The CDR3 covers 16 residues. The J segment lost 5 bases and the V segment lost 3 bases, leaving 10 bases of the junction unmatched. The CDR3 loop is CASGFYRGSWDNEQFF. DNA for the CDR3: TGTGCTAGTGGTTTTTACAGGGGCTCATGGGACAATGAGCAGTTCTTC.

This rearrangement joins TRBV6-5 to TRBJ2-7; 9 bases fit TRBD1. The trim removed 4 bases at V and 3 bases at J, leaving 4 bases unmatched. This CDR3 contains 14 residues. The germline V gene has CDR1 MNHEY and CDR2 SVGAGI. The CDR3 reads CASSSGTGYYEQYF. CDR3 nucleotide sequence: TGTGCCAGCAGTTCCGGGACAGGGTACTACGAGCAGTACTTC.

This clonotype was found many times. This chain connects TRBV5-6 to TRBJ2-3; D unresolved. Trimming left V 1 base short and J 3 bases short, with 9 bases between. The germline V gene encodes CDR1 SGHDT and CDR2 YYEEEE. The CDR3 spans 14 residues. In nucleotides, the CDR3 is TGTGCCAGCAGCTTGTGGCAGTCAACAGATACGCAGTATTTT. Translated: CASSLWQSTDTQYF.

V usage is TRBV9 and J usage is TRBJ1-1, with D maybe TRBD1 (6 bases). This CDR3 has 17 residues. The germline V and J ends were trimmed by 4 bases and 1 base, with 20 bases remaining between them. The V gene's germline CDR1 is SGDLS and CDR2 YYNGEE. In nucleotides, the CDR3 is TGTGCCAGCAGCCAATATTGGGGGCAGGGAGAGAACACTGAAGCTTTCTTT. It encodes CASSQYWGQGENTEAFF. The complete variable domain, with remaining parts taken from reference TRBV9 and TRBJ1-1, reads DSGVTQTPKHLITATGQRVTLRCSPRSGDLSVYWYQQSLDQGLQFLIQYYNGEERAKGNILERFSAQQFPDLHSELNLSSLELGDSALYFCASSQYWGQGENTEAFFGQGTRLTVV.

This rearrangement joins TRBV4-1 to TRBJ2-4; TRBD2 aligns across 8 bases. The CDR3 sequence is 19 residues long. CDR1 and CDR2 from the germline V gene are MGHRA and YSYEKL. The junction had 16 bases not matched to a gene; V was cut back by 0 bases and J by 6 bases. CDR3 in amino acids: CASSQDKASGGVLGNIQYF. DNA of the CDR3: TGCGCCAGCAGCCAAGATAAGGCGAGCGGGGGAGTTCTGGGAAACATTCAGTACTTC.

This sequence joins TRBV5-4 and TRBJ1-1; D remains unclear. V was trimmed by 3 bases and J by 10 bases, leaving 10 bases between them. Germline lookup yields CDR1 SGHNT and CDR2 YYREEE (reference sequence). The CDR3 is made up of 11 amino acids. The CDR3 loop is CASSSRRGAFF. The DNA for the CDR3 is TGTGCCAGCAGCTCGCGACGGGGAGCTTTCTTT.

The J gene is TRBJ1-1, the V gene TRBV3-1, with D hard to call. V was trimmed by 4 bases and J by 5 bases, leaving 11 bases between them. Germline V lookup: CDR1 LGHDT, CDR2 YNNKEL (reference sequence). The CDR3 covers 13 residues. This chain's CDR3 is CASSRGPMTEAFF. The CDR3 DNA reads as TGTGCCAGCAGCCGCGGACCGATGACTGAAGCTTTCTTT.

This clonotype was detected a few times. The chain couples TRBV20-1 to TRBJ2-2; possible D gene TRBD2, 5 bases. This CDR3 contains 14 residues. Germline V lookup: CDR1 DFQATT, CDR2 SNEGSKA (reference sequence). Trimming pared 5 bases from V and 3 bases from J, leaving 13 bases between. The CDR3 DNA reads TGCAGTGCTCGAGGAGGTACGGACACCGGGGAGCTGTTTTTT. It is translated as CSARGGTDTGELFF.

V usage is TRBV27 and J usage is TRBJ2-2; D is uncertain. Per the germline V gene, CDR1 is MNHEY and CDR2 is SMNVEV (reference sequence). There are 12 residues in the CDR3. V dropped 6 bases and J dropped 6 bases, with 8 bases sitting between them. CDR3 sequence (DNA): TGTGCCAGCAGCCTTGGACCCGGGGAGCTGTTTTTT. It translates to CASSLGPGELFF.

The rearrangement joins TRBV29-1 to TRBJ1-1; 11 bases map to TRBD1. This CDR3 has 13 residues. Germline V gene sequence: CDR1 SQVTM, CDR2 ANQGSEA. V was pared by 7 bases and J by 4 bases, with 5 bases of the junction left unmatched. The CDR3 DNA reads TGCAGCGGCCTGGGACAGGGGGTCACTGAAGCTTTCTTT. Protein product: CSGLGQGVTEAFF.

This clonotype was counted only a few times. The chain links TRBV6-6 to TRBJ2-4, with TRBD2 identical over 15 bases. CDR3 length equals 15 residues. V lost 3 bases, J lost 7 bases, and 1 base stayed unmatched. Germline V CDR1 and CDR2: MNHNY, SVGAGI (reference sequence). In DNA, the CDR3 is TGTGCCAGCAGTTATGGGACTAGCGGGGGGAACATTCAGTACTTC. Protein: CASSYGTSGGNIQYF.

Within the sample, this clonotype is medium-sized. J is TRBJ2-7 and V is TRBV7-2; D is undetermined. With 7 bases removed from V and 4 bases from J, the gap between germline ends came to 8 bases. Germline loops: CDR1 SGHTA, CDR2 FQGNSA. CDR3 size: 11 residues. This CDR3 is CASTQAYEQYF. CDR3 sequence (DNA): TGTGCCAGCACCCAGGCGTACGAGCAGTACTTC.

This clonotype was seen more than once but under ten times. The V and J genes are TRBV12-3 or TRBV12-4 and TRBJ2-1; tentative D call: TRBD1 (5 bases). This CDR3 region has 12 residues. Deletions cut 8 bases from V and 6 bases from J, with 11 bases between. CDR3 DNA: TGTGCCAGCGCCAGGGAATTCAATGAGCAGTTCTTC. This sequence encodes CASAREFNEQFF.

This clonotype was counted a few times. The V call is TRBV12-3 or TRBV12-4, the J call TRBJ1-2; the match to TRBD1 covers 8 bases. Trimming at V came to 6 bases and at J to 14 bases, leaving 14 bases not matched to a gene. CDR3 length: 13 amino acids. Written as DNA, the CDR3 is TGTGCCAGCAGCCCCTCCACCGGGACAGGCAATACCTTC. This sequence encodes CASSPSTGTGNTF.